This T cell receptor (beta chain) originates from a study of blood T cell repertoires in COVID-19. Study details: The samples span acute and convalescent COVID-19 from the United States, Italy and Spain. The analysed material was cDNA or gDNA that came from T cells, B-cell-depleted T cells, or PBMCs.

Germline lookup yields CDR1 LGHDT and CDR2 YNNKEL (reference sequence). This CDR3 has 13 amino acids. With 0 bases removed from V and 8 bases from J, the gap between germline ends came to 10 bases. In the original workflow: Amplification of reference gene primers provided the estimated nucleated cell counts. Libraries were prepared by immunoSEQ multiplex PCR; TCRdb keeps only in-frame clonotypes and omits some of them. The D gene and trimming were derived from the DNA, and the V and J assignments and clone size from that table. The repertoire holds 200,000 to 250,000 clones, with almost 85% as singletons.

The sequenced material came from peripheral blood. This TCR came from a man in his forties or fifties with acute or convalescent COVID-19. The rearrangement uses TRBV3-1 (or the pseudogene TRBV3-2) and TRBJ1-1; the D gene is possibly TRBD1 (5 bases). The CDR3 DNA reads TGTGCCAGCAGCCAAGAGGGGGGAAGAGAAGCTTTCTTT. Translating gives CASSQEGGREAFF.